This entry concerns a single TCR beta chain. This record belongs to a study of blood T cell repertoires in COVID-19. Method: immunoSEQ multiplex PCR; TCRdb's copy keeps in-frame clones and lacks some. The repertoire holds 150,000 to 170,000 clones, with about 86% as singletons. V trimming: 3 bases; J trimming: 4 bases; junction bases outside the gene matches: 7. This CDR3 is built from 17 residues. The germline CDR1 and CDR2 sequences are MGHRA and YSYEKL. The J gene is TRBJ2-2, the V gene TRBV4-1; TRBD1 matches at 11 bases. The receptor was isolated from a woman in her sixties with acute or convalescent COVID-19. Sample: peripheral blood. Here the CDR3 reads CASSQGGTGGITGELFF. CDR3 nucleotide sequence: TGCGCCAGCAGCCAGGGAGGGACAGGGGGAATCACCGGGGAGCTGTTTTTT.